Given below is one TCR beta chain in context. This sample is drawn from a study of blood T cell repertoires in COVID-19. Study context: Material from acute and convalescent COVID-19 was sourced from the United States, Italy and Spain. Nucleic acid was either cDNA or gDNA, and it came from T cells, B-cell-depleted T cells, or PBMCs.

The CDR3 runs to 13 residues. Looked up from germline, CDR1 is SGHTA and CDR2 is FQGNSA. Trimming removed 3 bases from V and 6 bases from J; junction bases left unmatched: 2. Per the study methods: Using reference gene primer amplification, nucleated cell counts were estimated. The protocol was immunoSEQ multiplex PCR, while the TCRdb copy is restricted to in-frame clones and leaves out a portion. D and trimming come from the DNA, and the V and J calls and clone size come from that table. The data hold roughly 80,000 clones, with around 80% observed a single time. The sample consisted of peripheral blood. The chain carries TRBV7-2 and TRBJ1-2; 9 bases are shared with TRBD1. The sequence was collected from a human donor in a cohort sampled during active COVID-19. The CDR3 DNA sequence: TGTGCCAGCAGCTTTACAGGGGGCGATGGCTACACCTTC. Its protein product is CASSFTGGDGYTF.